This TCR beta chain was identified during a study of cytomegalovirus exposure and HLA in healthy donors. Study context: Researchers previously reported finding roughly 120 million unique TCR beta sequences from approximately 190 million T cells. Study results and limitations: Through in vitro validation, three CMV-associated chains were shown to be specific for CMV antigens.

The PCR ran on 60 Vbeta and 13 Jbeta primers. TCRdb's copy holds only in-frame clones and misses some; the assay was immunoSEQ multiplex PCR. The repertoire consists of around 150,000 clones, with 73% occurring once and the leading ten covering around 14%. For this clone: Its antigen is as yet unknown.

This receptor was obtained from a human donor in good health. Sequenced sample: PBMCs.

The CDR3 nucleotides read TGTGCCAGCAGTTATGGCGGGGGAGGGTTGACTGAAGCTTTCTTT. Protein sequence: CASSYGGGGLTEAFF. The V gene is TRBV6-5, the J gene TRBJ1-1, with D maybe TRBD1 (5 bases). CDR3 size: 15 residues. Germline loops: CDR1 MNHEY, CDR2 SVGAGI. V lost 3 bases and J 5 bases, leaving 16 bases between the germline ends.